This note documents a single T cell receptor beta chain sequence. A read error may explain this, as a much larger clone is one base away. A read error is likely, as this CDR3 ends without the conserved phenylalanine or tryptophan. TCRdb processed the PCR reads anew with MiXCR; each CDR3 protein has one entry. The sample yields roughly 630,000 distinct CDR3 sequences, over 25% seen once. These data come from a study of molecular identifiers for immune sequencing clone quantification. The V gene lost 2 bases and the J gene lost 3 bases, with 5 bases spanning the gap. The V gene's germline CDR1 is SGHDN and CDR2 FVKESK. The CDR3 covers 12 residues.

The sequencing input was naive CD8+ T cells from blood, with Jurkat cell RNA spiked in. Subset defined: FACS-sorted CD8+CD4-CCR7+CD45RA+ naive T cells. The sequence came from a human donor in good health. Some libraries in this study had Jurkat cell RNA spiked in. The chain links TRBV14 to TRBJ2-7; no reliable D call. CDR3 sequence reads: CASSQFGYEQYL. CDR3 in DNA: TGTGCCAGCAGCCAATTCGGCTACGAGCAGTACCTC.